The 16 T cell receptor beta chains presented below share a single source sample, sequenced in a study of blood T cell repertoires in COVID-19 (dated by TCRdb to the early 2020s). The library was built by means of the immunoSEQ multiplex PCR assay. This is the immuneACCESS table as TCRdb keeps it, with only in-frame sequences that have V and J called. A part of the clones is gone; compared with another copy, unresolved V genes explain less than half, and the rest is unexplained. The sample table records about 250,000 clones; around 82% of these occur just once. The ten top clones hold approximately 4.8% of the sample. Sequencing was done on a sample of peripheral blood. These receptors all stem from a man aged 50 to 60 with active or convalescent COVID-19.

The chain combines TRBV28 with TRBJ1-2, with D tentatively TRBD1 (6 bases). Germline V gene sequence: CDR1 MDHEN, CDR2 SYDVKM. The V end was cut by 5 bases, the J end by 4 bases, with 14 bases between. The CDR3 is made up of 14 amino acids. The CDR3 DNA sequence: TGTGCCAGCAGTCCCCCAGGGGAGGGCTATGGCTACACCTTC. Amino acids: CASSPPGEGYGYTF.

V is TRBV27 and J is TRBJ2-3; the D gene is possibly TRBD2 (6 bases). The V end was cut by 1 base, the J end by 4 bases, with 12 bases between. This CDR3 is 15 amino acids long. CDR1 and CDR2 from the germline V gene are MNHEY and SMNVEV (reference sequence). The CDR3 loop is CASSLWGESADTQYF. The CDR3 nucleotides read TGTGCCAGCAGTTTATGGGGGGAGTCGGCAGATACGCAGTATTTT.

The chain combines TRBV7-2 with TRBJ2-7; the match to TRBD1 covers 10 bases. V lost 5 bases, J lost 3 bases, and 7 bases stayed unmatched. Germline V gives CDR1 SGHTA, CDR2 FQGNSA. The CDR3 loop spans 15 amino acids. CDR3 nucleotides: TGTGCCAGCAGCCGGACAGGGGGAAGGGACTACGAGCAGTACTTC. This codes for CASSRTGGRDYEQYF.

The V gene is TRBV5-5, the J gene TRBJ1-6; D may be TRBD1 (6 bases). CDR1 is SGHKS and CDR2 is YYEKEE in the germline V gene (reference sequence). This CDR3 comprises 14 residues. V lost 1 base, J lost 7 bases, and 9 bases lay in between. The CDR3 here is CASSLSGANSPLHF. The DNA for the CDR3 is TGTGCCAGCAGCTTGTCAGGGGCGAATTCACCCCTCCACTTT.

The V gene is TRBV23-1, the J gene TRBJ1-4; D possibly corresponds to TRBD1 (5 bases). TRBV23-1 is recorded as an ORF, its role being uncertain. V gave up 6 bases and J gave up 8 bases, with 13 bases separating them. CDR3 length: 13 residues. The CDR3 loop reads CASRAGLSEKLFF. CDR3 sequence (DNA): TGCGCCAGCAGGGCAGGGTTATCGGAAAAACTGTTTTTT.

The chain has TRBV9 and TRBJ2-7, with D possibly being TRBD2 (6 bases). Trimming cost V 4 bases and J 0 bases, with 11 bases left between them. CDR3 length equals 14 residues. Germline values: CDR1 SGDLS, CDR2 YYNGEE. The DNA for the CDR3 is TGTGCCAGCAGCATTCACGGGAGCTCCTACGAGCAGTACTTC. This encodes CASSIHGSSYEQYF.

The sample holds a few counts of this clone. The V and J genes are TRBV4-2 and TRBJ1-2; TRBD1 is a possible D gene (6 bases). V was trimmed by 0 bases and J by 3 bases, leaving 11 bases between them. This CDR3 comprises 15 residues. From germline, CDR1 is LGHNA and CDR2 YNFKEQ. This CDR3 is CASSQEWTADYGYTF. CDR3 nucleotide sequence: TGTGCCAGCAGCCAAGAGTGGACAGCGGACTATGGCTACACCTTC.

The genes are TRBV6-2 or TRBV6-3 and TRBJ2-1; perhaps TRBD1 as D (6 bases). Germline V lookup: CDR1 MNHEY, CDR2 SVGEGT. The germline V and J ends were trimmed by 6 bases and 4 bases, with 25 bases remaining between them. The CDR3 extends over 18 amino acids. In DNA, the CDR3 is TGTGCCAGCAGCCACTATTCTGCATATCGGACAGTGTACAATGAGCAGTTCTTC. It encodes CASSHYSAYRTVYNEQFF.

The rearrangement links TRBV6-5 to TRBJ2-7; TRBD2 matches at 9 bases. The CDR3 has 15 residues. V was pared by 0 bases and J by 7 bases, with 7 bases of the junction left unmatched. In germline, CDR1 is MNHEY, CDR2 SVGAGI. In DNA, the CDR3 is TGTGCCAGCAGTTACTCCGGACTAGCGCGTGGGGAGCAGTACTTC. This encodes CASSYSGLARGEQYF.

The gene calls are TRBV9 and TRBJ2-7; the D is unclear. This CDR3 contains 13 residues. The germline V gene has CDR1 SGDLS and CDR2 YYNGEE. Trimming shortened V by 2 bases and J by 0 bases, and 6 bases separated the two germline ends. DNA of the CDR3: TGTGCCAGCAGCGTCATCCCCTCCTACGAGCAGTACTTC. Protein: CASSVIPSYEQYF.

This chain links TRBV3-1 (or the pseudogene TRBV3-2) with TRBJ1-1; perhaps TRBD1 as D (5 bases). The CDR3 is made up of 15 amino acids. The germline gives CDR1 LGHDT, CDR2 YNNKEL (reference sequence). Trimming took 0 bases from V and 4 from J, leaving 12 bases between them. CDR3 DNA sequence: TGTGCCAGCAGCCAAGACCCAGGGTTAATCACTGAAGCTTTCTTT. This encodes CASSQDPGLITEAFF.

As concerns this clone: Other DNA sequences in this specimen translate into the identical CDR3. The chain couples TRBV29-1 to TRBJ1-5; 8 nucleotides match TRBD1. The CDR3 runs to 13 residues. Germline CDR1 SQVTM, CDR2 ANQGSEA. With 6 bases clipped from V and 4 bases from J, the junction kept 5 bases outside the gene matches. CDR3 amino acids: CSVRQGRNQPQHF. The CDR3 DNA reads TGCAGCGTACGACAGGGGCGGAATCAGCCCCAGCATTTT.

The chain joins TRBV9 to TRBJ2-1, with TRBD2 matching 8 bases. Germline V gives CDR1 SGDLS, CDR2 YYNGEE. This CDR3 is 15 amino acids long. J was trimmed by 1 base and V by 3 bases; bases with no gene match: 3. The CDR3 region is CASSGTSGSYNEQFF. In DNA form, the CDR3 reads TGTGCCAGCAGCGGTACTAGCGGTTCCTACAATGAGCAGTTCTTC. Variable domain in full (rest from reference TRBV9 and TRBJ2-1): DSGVTQTPKHLITATGQRVTLRCSPRSGDLSVYWYQQSLDQGLQFLIQYYNGEERAKGNILERFSAQQFPDLHSELNLSSLELGDSALYFCASSGTSGSYNEQFFGPGTRLTVL.

The chain couples TRBV27 to TRBJ2-1; 9 nucleotides line up with TRBD2. The length of the CDR3 is 13 residues. Germline-derived CDR1 and CDR2 are MNHEY and SMNVEV (reference sequence). Trimming cost V 6 bases and J 14 bases; bases outside gene matches: 11. CDR3 DNA sequence: TGTGCCAGCAGATTAGCGGGGGCCCGGGAGGAGTTCTTC. Residues: CASRLAGAREEFF.

This sequence joins TRBV30 and TRBJ1-1; the D is unclear. CDR1 is GTSNPN, CDR2 SVGIG, per germline (reference sequence). Trimming stripped 0 bases from V and 3 bases from J, with 14 bases between. CDR3 length: 15 amino acids. In DNA form, the CDR3 reads TGTGCCTGGAGTGTAGGTGGAGGGAGGTACACTGAAGCTTTCTTT. Amino acids: CAWSVGGGRYTEAFF.

The chain has TRBV15 and TRBJ2-7, with 9 bases lining up with TRBD1. From germline, CDR1 is LNHNV and CDR2 YYDKDF (reference sequence). The J segment lost 7 bases and the V segment lost 8 bases, leaving 15 bases of the junction unmatched. The CDR3 contains 15 residues. CDR3 nucleotides: TGTGCCACCCAGGGGGGCGTCGACAGGGGGTATGAGCAGTACTTC. This encodes CATQGGVDRGYEQYF.